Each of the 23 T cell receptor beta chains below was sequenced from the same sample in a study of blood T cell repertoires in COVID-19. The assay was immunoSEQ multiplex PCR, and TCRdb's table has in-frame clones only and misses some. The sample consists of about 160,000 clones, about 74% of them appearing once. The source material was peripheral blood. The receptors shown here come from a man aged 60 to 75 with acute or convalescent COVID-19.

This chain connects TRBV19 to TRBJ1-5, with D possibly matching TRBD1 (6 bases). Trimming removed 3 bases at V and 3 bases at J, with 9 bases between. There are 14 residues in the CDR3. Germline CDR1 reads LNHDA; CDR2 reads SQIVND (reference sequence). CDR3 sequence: CASSIGQLNQPQHF. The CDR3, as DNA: TGTGCCAGTAGTATCGGACAGCTCAATCAGCCCCAGCATTTT.

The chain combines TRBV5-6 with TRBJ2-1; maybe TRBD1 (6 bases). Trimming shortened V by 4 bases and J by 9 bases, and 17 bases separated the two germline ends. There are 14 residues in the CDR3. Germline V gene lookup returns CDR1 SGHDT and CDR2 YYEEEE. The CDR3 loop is CASSHGDKRGEQFF. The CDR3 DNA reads TGTGCCAGCAGCCACGGGGACAAACGCGGTGAGCAGTTCTTC.

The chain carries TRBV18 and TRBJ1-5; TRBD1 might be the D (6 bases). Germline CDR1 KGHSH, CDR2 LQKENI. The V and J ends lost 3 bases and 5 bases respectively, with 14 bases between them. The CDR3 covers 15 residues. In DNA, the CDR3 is TGTGCCAGCTCACCGGGTGGAAACAGGGATCAGCCCCAGCATTTT. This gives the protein CASSPGGNRDQPQHF. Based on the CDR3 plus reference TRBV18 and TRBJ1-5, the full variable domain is NAGVMQNPRHLVRRRGQEARLRCSPMKGHSHVYWYRQLPEEGLKFMVYLQKENIIDESGMPKERFSAEFPKEGPSILRIQQVVRGDSAAYFCASSPGGNRDQPQHFGDGTRLSIL.

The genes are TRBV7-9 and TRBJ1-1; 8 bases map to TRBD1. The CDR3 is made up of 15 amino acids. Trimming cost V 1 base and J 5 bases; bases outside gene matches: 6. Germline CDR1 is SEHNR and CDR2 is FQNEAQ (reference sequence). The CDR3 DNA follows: TGTGCCAGCAGCTTAGTTTCAGGGGGCAGTACTGAAGCTTTCTTT. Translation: CASSLVSGGSTEAFF.

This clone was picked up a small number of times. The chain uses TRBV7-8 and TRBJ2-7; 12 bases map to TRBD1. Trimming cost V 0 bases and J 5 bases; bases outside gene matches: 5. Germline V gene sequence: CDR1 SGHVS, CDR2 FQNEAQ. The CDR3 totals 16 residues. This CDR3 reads CASSLAWDRGRNEQYF. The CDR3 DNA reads TGTGCCAGCAGCTTAGCATGGGACAGGGGGCGCAACGAGCAGTACTTC.

The CDR3, as DNA: TGTGCCAGCAGCTCCAATCCACAGGGGAATTCACCCCTCCACTTT. This codes for CASSSNPQGNSPLHF. V gene TRBV9 combines with J gene TRBJ1-6, with 7 bases identical to TRBD1. Germline CDR1 and CDR2: SGDLS and YYNGEE. Germline trimming cut 4 bases from V and 7 bases from J; bases unmatched to any gene: 8. The CDR3 has 15 residues.

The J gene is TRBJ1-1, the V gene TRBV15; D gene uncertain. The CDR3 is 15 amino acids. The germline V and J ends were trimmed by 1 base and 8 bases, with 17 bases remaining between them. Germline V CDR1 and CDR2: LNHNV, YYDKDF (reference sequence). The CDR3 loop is CATSRAGSPAAEAFF. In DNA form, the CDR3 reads TGTGCCACCAGCAGAGCGGGCAGCCCAGCGGCGGAAGCTTTCTTT.

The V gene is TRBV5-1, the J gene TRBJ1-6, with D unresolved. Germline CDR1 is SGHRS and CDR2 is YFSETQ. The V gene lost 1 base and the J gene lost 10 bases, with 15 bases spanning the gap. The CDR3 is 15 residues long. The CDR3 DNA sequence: TGCGCCAGCAGCTTGAGTAACCCAACTCGCTCACCCCTCCACTTT. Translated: CASSLSNPTRSPLHF.

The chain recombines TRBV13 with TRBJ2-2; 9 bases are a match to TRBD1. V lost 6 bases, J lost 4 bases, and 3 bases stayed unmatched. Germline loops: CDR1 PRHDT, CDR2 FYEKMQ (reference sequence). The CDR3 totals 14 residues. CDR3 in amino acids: CASRKTGGTGELFF. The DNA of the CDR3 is TGTGCCAGCAGGAAGACAGGGGGCACCGGGGAGCTGTTTTTT.

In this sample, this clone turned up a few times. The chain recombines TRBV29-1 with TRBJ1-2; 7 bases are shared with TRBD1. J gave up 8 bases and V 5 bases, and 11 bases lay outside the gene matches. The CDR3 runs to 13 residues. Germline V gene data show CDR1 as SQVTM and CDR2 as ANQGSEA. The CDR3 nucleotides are TGCAGCGTTAGAGCTACAGGGGCGGCGGGCTACACCTTC. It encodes CSVRATGAAGYTF. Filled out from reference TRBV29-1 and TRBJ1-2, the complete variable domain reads SAVISQKPSRDICQRGTSLTIQCQVDSQVTMMFWYRQQPGQSLTLIATANQGSEATYESGFVIDKFPISRPNLTFSTLTVSNMSPEDSSIYLCSVRATGAAGYTFGSGTRLTVV.

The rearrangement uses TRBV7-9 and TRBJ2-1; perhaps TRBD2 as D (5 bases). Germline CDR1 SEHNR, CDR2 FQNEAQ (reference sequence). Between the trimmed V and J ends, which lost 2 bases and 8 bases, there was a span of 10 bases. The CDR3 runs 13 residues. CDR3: CASSLNVRDEQFF. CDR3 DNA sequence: TGTGCCAGCAGCTTAAACGTGCGGGATGAGCAGTTCTTC. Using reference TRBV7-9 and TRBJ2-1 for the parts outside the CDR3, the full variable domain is DTGVSQNPRHKITKRGQNVTFRCDPISEHNRLYWYRQTLGQGPEFLTYFQNEAQLEKSRLLSDRFSAERPKGSFSTLEIQRTEQGDSAMYLCASSLNVRDEQFFGPGTRLTVL.

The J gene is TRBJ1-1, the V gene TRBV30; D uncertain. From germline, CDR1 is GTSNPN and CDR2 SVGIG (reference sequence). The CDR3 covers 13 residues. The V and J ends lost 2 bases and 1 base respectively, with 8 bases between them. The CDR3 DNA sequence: TGTGCCTGGAGTCGGGATACGAACACTGAAGCTTTCTTT. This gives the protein CAWSRDTNTEAFF.

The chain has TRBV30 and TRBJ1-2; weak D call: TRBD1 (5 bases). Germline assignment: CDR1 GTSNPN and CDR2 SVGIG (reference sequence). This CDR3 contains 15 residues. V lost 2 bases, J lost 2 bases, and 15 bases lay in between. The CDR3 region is CAWSRSGPTNYGYTF. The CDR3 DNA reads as TGTGCCTGGAGTAGATCAGGGCCAACCAACTATGGCTACACCTTC. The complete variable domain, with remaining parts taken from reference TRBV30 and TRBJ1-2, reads SQTIHQWPATLVQPVGSPLSLECTVEGTSNPNLYWYRQAAGRGLQLLFYSVGIGQISSEVPQNLSASRPQDRQFILSSKKLLLSDSGFYLCAWSRSGPTNYGYTFGSGTRLTVV.

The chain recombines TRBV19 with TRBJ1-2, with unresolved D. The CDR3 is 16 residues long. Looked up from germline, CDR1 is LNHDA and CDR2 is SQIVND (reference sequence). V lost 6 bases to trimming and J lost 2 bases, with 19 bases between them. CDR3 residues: CASSYLGLMNNYGYTF. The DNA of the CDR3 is TGTGCCAGTAGCTACCTAGGACTGATGAACAACTATGGCTACACCTTC. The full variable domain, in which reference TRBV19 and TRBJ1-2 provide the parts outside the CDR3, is DGGITQSPKYLFRKEGQNVTLSCEQNLNHDAMYWYRQDPGQGLRLIYYSQIVNDFQKGDIAEGYSVSREKKESFPLTVTSAQKNPTAFYLCASSYLGLMNNYGYTFGSGTRLTVV.

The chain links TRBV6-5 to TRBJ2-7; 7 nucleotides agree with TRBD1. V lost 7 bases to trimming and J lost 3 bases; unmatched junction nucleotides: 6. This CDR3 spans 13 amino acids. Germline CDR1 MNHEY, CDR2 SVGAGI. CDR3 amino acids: CASNPGGGYEQYF. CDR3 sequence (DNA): TGTGCCAGCAACCCAGGGGGTGGCTACGAGCAGTACTTC.

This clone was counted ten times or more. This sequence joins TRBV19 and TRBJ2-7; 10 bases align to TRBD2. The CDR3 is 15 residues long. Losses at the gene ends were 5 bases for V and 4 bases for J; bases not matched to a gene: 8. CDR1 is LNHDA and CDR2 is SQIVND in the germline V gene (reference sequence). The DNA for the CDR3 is TGTGCCAGTAGTCCCCGTGCTAGCGGGAGTTACGAGCAGTACTTC. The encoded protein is CASSPRASGSYEQYF.

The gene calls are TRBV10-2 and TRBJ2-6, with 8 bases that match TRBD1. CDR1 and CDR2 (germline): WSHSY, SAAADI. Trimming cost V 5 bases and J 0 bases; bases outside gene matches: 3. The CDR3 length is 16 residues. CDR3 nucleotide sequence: TGCGCCAGCAGTCCAGACAGGGGCTCTGGGGCCAACGTCCTGACTTTC. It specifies CASSPDRGSGANVLTF.

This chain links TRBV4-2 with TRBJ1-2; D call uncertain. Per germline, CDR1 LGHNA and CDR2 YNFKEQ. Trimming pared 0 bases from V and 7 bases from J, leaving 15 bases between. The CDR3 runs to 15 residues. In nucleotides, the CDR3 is TGTGCCAGCAGCCAAGAGTTGCGTGCACCTACTGGCTACACCTTC. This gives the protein CASSQELRAPTGYTF.

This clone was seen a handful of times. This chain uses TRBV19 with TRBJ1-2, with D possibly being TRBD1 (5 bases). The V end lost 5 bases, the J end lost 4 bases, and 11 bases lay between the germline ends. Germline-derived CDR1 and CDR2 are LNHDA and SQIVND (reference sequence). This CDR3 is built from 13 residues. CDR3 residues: CASSLTDFYGYTF. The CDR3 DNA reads TGTGCCAGTAGTTTGACAGACTTCTATGGCTACACCTTC.

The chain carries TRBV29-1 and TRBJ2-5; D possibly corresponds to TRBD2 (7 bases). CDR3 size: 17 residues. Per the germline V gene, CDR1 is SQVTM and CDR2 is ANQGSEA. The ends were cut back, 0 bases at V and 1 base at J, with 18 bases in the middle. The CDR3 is CSVEEERRGRVQETQYF. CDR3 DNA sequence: TGCAGCGTTGAAGAAGAAAGGCGGGGGCGCGTCCAAGAGACCCAGTACTTC.

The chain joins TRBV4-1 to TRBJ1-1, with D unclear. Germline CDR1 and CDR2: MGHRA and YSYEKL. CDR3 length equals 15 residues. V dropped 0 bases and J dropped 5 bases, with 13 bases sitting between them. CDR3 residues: CASSQDRLLGTEAFF. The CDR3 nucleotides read TGCGCCAGCAGCCAAGATCGCCTCCTCGGGACTGAAGCTTTCTTT.

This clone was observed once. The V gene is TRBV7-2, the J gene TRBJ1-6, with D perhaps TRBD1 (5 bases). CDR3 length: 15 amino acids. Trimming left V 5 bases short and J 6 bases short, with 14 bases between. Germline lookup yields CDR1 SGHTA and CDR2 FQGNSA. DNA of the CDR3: TGTGCCAGCAGCCCCTACAACGGGGGTAATTCACCCCTCCACTTT. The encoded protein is CASSPYNGGNSPLHF.

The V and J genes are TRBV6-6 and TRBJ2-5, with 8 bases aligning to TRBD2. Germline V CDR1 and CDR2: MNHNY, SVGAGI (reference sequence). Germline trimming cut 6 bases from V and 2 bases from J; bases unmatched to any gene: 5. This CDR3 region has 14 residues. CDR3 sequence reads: CASSIAGRQETQYF. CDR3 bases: TGTGCCAGCAGCATAGCGGGGAGACAAGAGACCCAGTACTTC.